The rows below give T cell receptor beta chains drawn from one sample of a study of blood T cell repertoires in COVID-19. Sequencing was performed with immunoSEQ multiplex PCR; in TCRdb, only in-frame clones are kept and a portion is missing. The sample carries about 140,000 clones, about 86% recorded once. Sequenced sample: peripheral blood. Receptor source: a human donor in a cohort sampled during active COVID-19. Both conserved end residues are part of each CDR3. A D gene is named only where the DNA matches it firmly.

d_call j_call v_call cdr3_aa
- TRBJ2-3 TRBV10-3 CAISESMGSGTDTQYF
- TRBJ1-4 TRBV11-2 CASSLAFGEVGEKLFF
TRBD1 TRBJ2-2 TRBV4-1 CASRGGTGVTGELFF
TRBD2 TRBJ2-3 TRBV6-5 CASSPLAGNTDTQYF
TRBD1 TRBJ1-2 TRBV3-1/TRBV3-2 CASSQGTGRYGYTF
- TRBJ2-2 TRBV2 CASHTGRGNTGELFF
- TRBJ1-5 TRBV10-1 CASSVGGNQPQHF
- TRBJ1-5 TRBV10-1 CAPSGVRNQPQHF
TRBD1 TRBJ1-2 TRBV5-5 CASSQAGQGLNYGYTF
- TRBJ2-5 TRBV3-1/TRBV3-2 CASTRLTSSGEETQYF
- TRBJ2-3 TRBV15 CATSSRRGGGVTDTQYF
- TRBJ1-4 TRBV5-1 CASSSTGTTNEKLFF
- TRBJ1-5 TRBV18 CASSPFPQENQPQHF
- TRBJ1-5 TRBV28 CASTVWSKGLPQHF
- TRBJ2-7 TRBV4-1 CASSQGRAQGRYEQYF